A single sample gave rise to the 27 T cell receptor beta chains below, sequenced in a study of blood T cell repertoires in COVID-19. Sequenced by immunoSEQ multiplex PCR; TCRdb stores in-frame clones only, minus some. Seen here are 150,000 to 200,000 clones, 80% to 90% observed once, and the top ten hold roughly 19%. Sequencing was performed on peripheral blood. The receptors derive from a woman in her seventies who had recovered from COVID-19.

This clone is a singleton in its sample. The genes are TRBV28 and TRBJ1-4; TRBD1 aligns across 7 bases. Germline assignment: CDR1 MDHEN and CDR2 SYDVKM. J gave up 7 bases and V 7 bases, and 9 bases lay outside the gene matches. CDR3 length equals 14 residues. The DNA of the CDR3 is TGTGCCAGCAACCAGGACAGGTGGGGTGAAAAACTGTTTTTT. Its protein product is CASNQDRWGEKLFF.

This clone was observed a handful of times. For the CDR3, the DNA is TGCGCCAGCAGCGGTGGGACTAGCGGACGGGAGCAGTTCTTC. Its protein is CASSGGTSGREQFF. The chain recombines TRBV5-1 with TRBJ2-1, with 11 bases fitting TRBD2. With 4 bases clipped from V and 10 bases from J, the junction kept 7 bases outside the gene matches. In germline, CDR1 is SGHRS, CDR2 YFSETQ. The CDR3 spans 14 residues.

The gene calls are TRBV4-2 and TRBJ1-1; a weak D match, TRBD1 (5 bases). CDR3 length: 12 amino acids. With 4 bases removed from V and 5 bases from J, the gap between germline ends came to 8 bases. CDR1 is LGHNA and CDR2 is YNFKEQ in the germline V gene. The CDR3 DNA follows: TGTGCCAGCAGCCTTGGGGCGACTGAAGCTTTCTTT. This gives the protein CASSLGATEAFF.

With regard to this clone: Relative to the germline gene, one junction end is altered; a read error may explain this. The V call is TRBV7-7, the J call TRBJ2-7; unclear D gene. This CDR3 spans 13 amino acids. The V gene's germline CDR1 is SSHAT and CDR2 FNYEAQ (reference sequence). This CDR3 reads CASSLALSYEQYF. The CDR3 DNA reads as TGTGCTAGCAGCTTAGCCTTGAGCTACGAGCAGTACTTC. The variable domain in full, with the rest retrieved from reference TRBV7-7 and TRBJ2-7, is GAGVSQSPRYKVTKRGQDVTLRCDPISSHATLYWYQQALGQGPEFLTYFNYEAQPDKSGLPSDRFSAERPEGSISTLTIQRTEQRDSAMYRCASSLALSYEQYFGPGTRLTVT.

The chain's CDR3 is CASTLETAYQPQHF. The CDR3 bases are TGTGCCAGCACCTTAGAAACAGCCTATCAGCCCCAGCATTTT. The rearrangement uses TRBV2 and TRBJ1-5; no definite D call. Germline CDR1 SNHLY, CDR2 FYNNEI. The CDR3 is 14 residues long. The germline V and J ends were trimmed by 7 bases and 5 bases, with 15 bases remaining between them.

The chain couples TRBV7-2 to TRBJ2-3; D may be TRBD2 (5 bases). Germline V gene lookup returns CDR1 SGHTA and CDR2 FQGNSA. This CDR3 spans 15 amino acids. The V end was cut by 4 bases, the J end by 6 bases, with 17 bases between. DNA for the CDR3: TGTGCCAGCAGCTCCCCGGGGTGGGCCGGGGATACGCAGTATTTT. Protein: CASSSPGWAGDTQYF.

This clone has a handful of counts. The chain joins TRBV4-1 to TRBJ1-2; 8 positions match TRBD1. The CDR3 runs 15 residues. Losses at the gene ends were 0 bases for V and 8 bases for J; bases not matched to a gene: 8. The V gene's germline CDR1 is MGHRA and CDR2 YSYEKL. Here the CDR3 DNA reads TGCGCCAGCAGCCAAGATTCGGGCAGGGGGCTAGGCTACACCTTC. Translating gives CASSQDSGRGLGYTF.

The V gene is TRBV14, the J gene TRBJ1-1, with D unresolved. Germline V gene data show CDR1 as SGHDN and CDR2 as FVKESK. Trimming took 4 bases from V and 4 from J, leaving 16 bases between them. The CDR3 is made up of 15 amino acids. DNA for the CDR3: TGTGCCAGCAGCCGCTCACTTGCGGGAGGCACTGAAGCTTTCTTT. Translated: CASSRSLAGGTEAFF.

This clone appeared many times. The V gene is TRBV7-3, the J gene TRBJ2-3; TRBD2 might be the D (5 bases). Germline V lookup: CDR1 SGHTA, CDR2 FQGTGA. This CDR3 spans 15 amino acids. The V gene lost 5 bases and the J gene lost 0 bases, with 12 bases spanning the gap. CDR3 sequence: CASSRDGLSTDTQYF. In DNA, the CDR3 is TGTGCCAGCAGCCGAGACGGACTGAGCACAGATACGCAGTATTTT.

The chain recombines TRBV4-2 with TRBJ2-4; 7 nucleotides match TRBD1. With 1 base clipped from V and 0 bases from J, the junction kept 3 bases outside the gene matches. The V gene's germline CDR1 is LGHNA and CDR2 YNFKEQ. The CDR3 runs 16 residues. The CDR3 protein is CASSQVGQLAKNIQYF. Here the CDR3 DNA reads TGTGCCAGCAGCCAAGTGGGACAGCTAGCCAAAAACATTCAGTACTTC.

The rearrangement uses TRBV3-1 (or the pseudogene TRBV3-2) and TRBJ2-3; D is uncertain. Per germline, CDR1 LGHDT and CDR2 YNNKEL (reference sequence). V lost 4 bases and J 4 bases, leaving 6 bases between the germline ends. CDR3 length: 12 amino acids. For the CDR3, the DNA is TGTGCCAGCAGCCCTACCGCAGATACGCAGTATTTT. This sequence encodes CASSPTADTQYF.

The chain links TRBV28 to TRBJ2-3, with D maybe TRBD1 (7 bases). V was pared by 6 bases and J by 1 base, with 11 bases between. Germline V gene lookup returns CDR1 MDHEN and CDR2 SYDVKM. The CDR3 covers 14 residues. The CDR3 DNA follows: TGTGCCAGCAGGATCAGGGGGGGCACAGATACGCAGTATTTT. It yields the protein CASRIRGGTDTQYF.

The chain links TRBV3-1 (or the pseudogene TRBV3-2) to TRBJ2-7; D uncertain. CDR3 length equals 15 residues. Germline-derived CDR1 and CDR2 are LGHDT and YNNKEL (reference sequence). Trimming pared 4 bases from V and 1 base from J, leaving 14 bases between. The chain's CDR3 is CASSRGRYGSYEQYF. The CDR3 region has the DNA TGTGCCAGCAGCCGCGGAAGGTACGGGTCCTACGAGCAGTACTTC.

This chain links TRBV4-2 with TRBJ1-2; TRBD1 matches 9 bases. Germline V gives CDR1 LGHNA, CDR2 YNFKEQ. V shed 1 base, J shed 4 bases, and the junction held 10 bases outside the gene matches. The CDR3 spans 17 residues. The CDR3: CASSQAGGTGGTYGYTF. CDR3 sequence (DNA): TGTGCCAGCAGCCAAGCCGGGGGCACAGGGGGCACCTATGGCTACACCTTC.

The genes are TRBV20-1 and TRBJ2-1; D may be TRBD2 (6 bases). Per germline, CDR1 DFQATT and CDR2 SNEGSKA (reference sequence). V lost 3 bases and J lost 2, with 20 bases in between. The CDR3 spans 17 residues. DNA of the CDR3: TGCAGTGCTAGTCCGCCCGACCCGGGGGTGGCCTACAATGAGCAGTTCTTC. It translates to CSASPPDPGVAYNEQFF.

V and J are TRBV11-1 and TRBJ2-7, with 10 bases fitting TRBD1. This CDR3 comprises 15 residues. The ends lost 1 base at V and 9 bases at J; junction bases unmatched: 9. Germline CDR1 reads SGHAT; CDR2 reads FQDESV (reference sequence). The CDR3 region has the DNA TGTGCCAGCAGCTTAGGGGGACAGGGGAGCATCGGGCAGTACTTC. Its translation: CASSLGGQGSIGQYF.

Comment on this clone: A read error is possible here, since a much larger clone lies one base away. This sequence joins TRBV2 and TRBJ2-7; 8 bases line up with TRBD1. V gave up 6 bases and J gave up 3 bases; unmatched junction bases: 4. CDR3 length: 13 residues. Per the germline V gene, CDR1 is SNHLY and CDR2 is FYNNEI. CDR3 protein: CASRLTGVYEQYF. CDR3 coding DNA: TGTGCCAGCAGGCTGACAGGGGTCTACGAGCAGTACTTC.

In nucleotides, the CDR3 is TGCGCCAGCAGCCAAGATTGGGGCTCCCAAGGGGAGACCCAGTACTTC. Translation: CASSQDWGSQGETQYF. The chain is built from TRBV4-1 and TRBJ2-5, with D possibly being TRBD1 (5 bases). There are 16 residues in the CDR3. Germline loops: CDR1 MGHRA, CDR2 YSYEKL. Trimming removed 0 bases from V and 5 bases from J, with 16 bases in between.

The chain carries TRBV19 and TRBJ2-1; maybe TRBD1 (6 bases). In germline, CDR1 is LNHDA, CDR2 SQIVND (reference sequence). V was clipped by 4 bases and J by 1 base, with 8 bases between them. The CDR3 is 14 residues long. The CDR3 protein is CASSTGTSYNEQFF. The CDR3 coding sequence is TGTGCCAGTAGTACCGGGACATCCTACAATGAGCAGTTCTTC.

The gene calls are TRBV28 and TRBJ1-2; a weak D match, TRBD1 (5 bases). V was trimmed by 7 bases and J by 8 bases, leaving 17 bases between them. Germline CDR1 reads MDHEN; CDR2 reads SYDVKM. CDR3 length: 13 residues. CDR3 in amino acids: CASMAGDGGGYTF. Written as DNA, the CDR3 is TGTGCCAGCATGGCGGGGGATGGGGGAGGCTACACCTTC.

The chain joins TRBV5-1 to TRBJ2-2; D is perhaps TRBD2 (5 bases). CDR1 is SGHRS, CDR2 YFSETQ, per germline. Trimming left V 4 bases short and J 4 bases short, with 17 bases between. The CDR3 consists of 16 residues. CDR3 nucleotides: TGCGCCAGCAGCCCCCCCCCGGGGTCGGGCACCGGGGAGCTGTTTTTT. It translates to CASSPPPGSGTGELFF.

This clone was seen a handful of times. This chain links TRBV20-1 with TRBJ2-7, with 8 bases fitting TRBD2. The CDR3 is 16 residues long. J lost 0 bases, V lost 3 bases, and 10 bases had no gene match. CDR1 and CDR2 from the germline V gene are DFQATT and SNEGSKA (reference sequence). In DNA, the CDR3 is TGCAGTGCTAGTGGTAGCGGGATGGGGAGCTCCTACGAGCAGTACTTC. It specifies CSASGSGMGSSYEQYF.

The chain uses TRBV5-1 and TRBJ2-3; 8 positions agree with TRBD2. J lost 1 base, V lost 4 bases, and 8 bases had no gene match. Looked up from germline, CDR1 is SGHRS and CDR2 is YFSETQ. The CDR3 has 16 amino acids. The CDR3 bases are TGCGCCAGCAGCCCGGAGCGGGGGTGGGGCACAGATACGCAGTATTTT. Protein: CASSPERGWGTDTQYF.

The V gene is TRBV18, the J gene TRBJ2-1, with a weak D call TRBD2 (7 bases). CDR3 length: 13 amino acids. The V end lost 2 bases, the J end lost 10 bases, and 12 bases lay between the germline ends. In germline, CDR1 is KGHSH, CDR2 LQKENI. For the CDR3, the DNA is TGTGCCAGCTCACCAGGGCGGGGGCCAGAGCAGTTCTTC. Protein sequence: CASSPGRGPEQFF.

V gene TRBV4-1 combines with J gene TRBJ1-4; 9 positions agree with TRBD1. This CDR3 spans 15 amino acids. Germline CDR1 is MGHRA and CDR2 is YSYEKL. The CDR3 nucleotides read TGCGCATCGACAGGGGGGGTTGCAACTAATGAAAAACTGTTTTTT. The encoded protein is CASTGGVATNEKLFF.

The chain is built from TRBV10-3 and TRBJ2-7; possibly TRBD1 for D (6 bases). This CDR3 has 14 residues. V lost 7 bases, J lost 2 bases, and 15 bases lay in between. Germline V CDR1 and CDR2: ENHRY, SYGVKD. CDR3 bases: TGTGCCATCAAAACAGGGTCCCGCACCTACGAGCAGTACTTC. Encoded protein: CAIKTGSRTYEQYF.

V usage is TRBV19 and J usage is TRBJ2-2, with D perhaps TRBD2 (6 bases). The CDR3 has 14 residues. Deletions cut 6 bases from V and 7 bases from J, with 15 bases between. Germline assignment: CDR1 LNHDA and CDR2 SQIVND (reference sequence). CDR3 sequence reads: CASSKRGSGGELFF. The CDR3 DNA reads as TGTGCCAGTAGCAAACGGGGGTCCGGCGGGGAGCTGTTTTTT. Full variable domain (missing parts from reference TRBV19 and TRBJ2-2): DGGITQSPKYLFRKEGQNVTLSCEQNLNHDAMYWYRQDPGQGLRLIYYSQIVNDFQKGDIAEGYSVSREKKESFPLTVTSAQKNPTAFYLCASSKRGSGGELFFGEGSRLTVL.